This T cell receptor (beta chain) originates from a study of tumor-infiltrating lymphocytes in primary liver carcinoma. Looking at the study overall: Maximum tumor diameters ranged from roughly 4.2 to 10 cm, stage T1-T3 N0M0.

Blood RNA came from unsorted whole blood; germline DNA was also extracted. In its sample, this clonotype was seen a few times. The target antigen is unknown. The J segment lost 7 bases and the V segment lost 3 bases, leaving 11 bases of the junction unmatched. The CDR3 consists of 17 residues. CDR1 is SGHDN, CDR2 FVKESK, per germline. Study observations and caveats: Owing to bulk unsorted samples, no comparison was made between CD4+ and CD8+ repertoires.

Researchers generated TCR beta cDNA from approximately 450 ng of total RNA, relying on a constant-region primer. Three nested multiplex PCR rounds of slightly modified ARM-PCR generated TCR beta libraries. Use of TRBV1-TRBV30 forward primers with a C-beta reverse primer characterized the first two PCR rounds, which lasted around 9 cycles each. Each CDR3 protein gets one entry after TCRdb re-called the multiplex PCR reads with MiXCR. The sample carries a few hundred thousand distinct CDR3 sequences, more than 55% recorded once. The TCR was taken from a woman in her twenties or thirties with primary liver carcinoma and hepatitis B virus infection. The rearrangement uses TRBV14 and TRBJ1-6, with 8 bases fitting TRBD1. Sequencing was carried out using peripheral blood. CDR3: CASSHVLPGQGNSPLHF. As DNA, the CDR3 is TGTGCCAGCAGCCATGTCCTACCCGGACAGGGAAATTCACCCCTCCACTTT.